A selection of T cell receptor beta chains follows, all from one sample in a study of cytomegalovirus exposure and HLA in healthy donors. Using immunoSEQ multiplex PCR, the repertoire was profiled, and TCRdb retains in-frame clones only, with some absent. Of about 77,000 clones listed, about 78% are singletons. Specimen: PBMCs. These receptors were obtained from a middle-aged man in good health and CMV-seronegative. Both conserved end residues are part of each CDR3. D genes are given only for firm matches. The listing skips clone size in some rows; elsewhere it reads once, few, many or a size class.

abundance: NA; d_gene: NA; j_gene: TRBJ2-3; v_gene: TRBV7-9; CDR3nt: TGTGCCAGCAGCTCCTATCTCACAGATACGCAGTATTTT; CDR3aa: CASSSYLTDTQYF
abundance: NA; d_gene: TRBD1; j_gene: TRBJ1-1; v_gene: TRBV7-2; CDR3nt: TGTGCCAGCAGCTTAGGGGGTAACAGGGGGCTAGCTTTCTTT; CDR3aa: CASSLGGNRGLAFF
abundance: NA; d_gene: TRBD2; j_gene: TRBJ2-1; v_gene: TRBV11-1; CDR3nt: TGTGCCAGCAGCTTGACTAGCGGGTTAAGGAATGAGCAGTTCTTC; CDR3aa: CASSLTSGLRNEQFF
abundance: NA; d_gene: TRBD2; j_gene: TRBJ2-7; v_gene: TRBV25-1; CDR3nt: TGTGCCAGCCGAGGGACTAGCGGGAGCCACGAGCAGTACTTC; CDR3aa: CASRGTSGSHEQYF
abundance: few; d_gene: NA; j_gene: TRBJ2-3; v_gene: TRBV14; CDR3nt: TGTGCCAGCAGCCAAACCGGTAGAGGAGCGGTTGGCACAGATACGCAGTATTTT; CDR3aa: CASSQTGRGAVGTDTQYF
abundance: NA; d_gene: TRBD2; j_gene: TRBJ2-7; v_gene: TRBV28; CDR3nt: TGTGCCAGCAGTTCATTCGGACTAGCGGGAGTGGGACACTCCTACGAGCAGTACTTC; CDR3aa: CASSSFGLAGVGHSYEQYF
abundance: NA; d_gene: NA; j_gene: TRBJ2-1; v_gene: TRBV6-6; CDR3nt: TGTGCCAGCAGTTATCGGGCAACTAGCCCCTCCAATGAGCAGTTCTTC; CDR3aa: CASSYRATSPSNEQFF
abundance: once; d_gene: TRBD2; j_gene: TRBJ2-1; v_gene: TRBV5-4; CDR3nt: TGTGCCAGCAGCGCCGAATTAGCGGGAGATGAGCAGTTCTTC; CDR3aa: CASSAELAGDEQFF
abundance: NA; d_gene: NA; j_gene: TRBJ1-2; v_gene: TRBV6-4; CDR3nt: TGTGCCAGCAGTGTCGGGCAGGGAGGTGGCTACACCTTC; CDR3aa: CASSVGQGGGYTF
abundance: NA; d_gene: TRBD1; j_gene: TRBJ2-1; v_gene: TRBV27; CDR3nt: TGTGCCAGCAGGATTAAGGACAGGGGACGGGGGGAGCAGTTCTTC; CDR3aa: CASRIKDRGRGEQFF
abundance: NA; d_gene: NA; j_gene: TRBJ1-5; v_gene: TRBV28; CDR3nt: TGTGCCAGCAGTTTTGGTTACGGGGATCAGCCCCAGCATTTT; CDR3aa: CASSFGYGDQPQHF
abundance: once; d_gene: TRBD1; j_gene: TRBJ2-6; v_gene: TRBV5-1; CDR3nt: TGCGCCAGCAGCTTGGTATACAGGGGCTCTGGGGCCAACGTCCTGACTTTC; CDR3aa: CASSLVYRGSGANVLTF
abundance: NA; d_gene: NA; j_gene: TRBJ2-7; v_gene: TRBV6-5; CDR3nt: TGTGCCAGCAGTTACTCGGACGGAGGCTACGAGCAGTACTTC; CDR3aa: CASSYSDGGYEQYF
abundance: NA; d_gene: TRBD1; j_gene: TRBJ1-2; v_gene: TRBV27; CDR3nt: TGTGCCAGCGCCAGAGACAGGGACTTCTATGGCTACACCTTC; CDR3aa: CASARDRDFYGYTF